A single sample is the source of the 26 T cell receptor beta chains below, sequenced in a study of CD8 T cells in Susac syndrome. RNA, at roughly 0.45 to 1 ug, was reverse transcribed with random hexamers. TCRdb re-called the immunoSEQ multiplex PCR reads through MiXCR, storing one row per CDR3 protein. The sample has about 150,000 distinct CDR3 sequences; nearly 97% are singletons. The sequenced sample consisted of CD8+ T cells from PBMCs. These TCRs come from a human donor with multiple sclerosis.

The chain carries TRBV27 and TRBJ1-5, with D possibly TRBD1 on 5 matching bases. This CDR3 contains 14 residues. The V end lost 5 bases, the J end lost 4 bases, and 12 bases lay between the germline ends. Germline loops: CDR1 MNHEY, CDR2 SMNVEV (reference sequence). CDR3 amino acids: CASSLQGPNQPQHF. For the CDR3, the DNA is TGTGCCAGCAGTCTGCAGGGACCGAATCAGCCCCAGCATTTT.

This chain links TRBV4-2 with TRBJ2-1; weak D call: TRBD2 (5 bases). From germline, CDR1 is LGHNA and CDR2 YNFKEQ. V was cut by 4 bases and J by 3 bases, with 10 bases left in between. This CDR3 is 14 amino acids long. This CDR3 reads CASSPAGDYNEQFF. The DNA of the CDR3 is TGTGCCAGCAGCCCCGCCGGGGACTACAATGAGCAGTTCTTC.

The chain links TRBV7-9 to TRBJ1-6; D possibly corresponds to TRBD1 (5 bases). V was cut by 0 bases and J by 5 bases, with 8 bases left in between. Germline-derived CDR1 and CDR2 are SEHNR and FQNEAQ (reference sequence). The CDR3 runs to 15 residues. This CDR3 reads CASSLAGTDNSPLHF. As DNA, the CDR3 is TGTGCCAGCAGCTTAGCGGGGACGGATAATTCACCCCTCCACTTT.

V and J are TRBV27 and TRBJ1-3; D not resolved. The CDR3 sequence is 15 residues long. V was pared by 2 bases and J by 2 bases, with 10 bases between. Germline V gives CDR1 MNHEY, CDR2 SMNVEV (reference sequence). DNA for the CDR3: TGTGCCAGCAGTTTACTGGGCAATGCTGGAAACACCATATATTTT. This translates into CASSLLGNAGNTIYF.

The chain recombines TRBV5-1 with TRBJ2-5; possible D gene TRBD1, 6 bases. This CDR3 has 15 amino acids. Germline V gives CDR1 SGHRS, CDR2 YFSETQ. The ends were cut back, 4 bases at V and 2 bases at J, with 15 bases in the middle. The CDR3 region is CASSLETDSQETQYF. CDR3 coding DNA: TGCGCCAGCAGCCTGGAGACGGACAGTCAAGAGACCCAGTACTTC. Variable domain in full (rest from reference TRBV5-1 and TRBJ2-5): KAGVTQTPRYLIKTRGQQVTLSCSPISGHRSVSWYQQTPGQGLQFLFEYFSETQRNKGNFPGRFSGRQFSNSRSEMNVSTLELGDSALYLCASSLETDSQETQYFGPGTRLLVL.

The chain combines TRBV30 with TRBJ2-3; a possible D gene is TRBD1 (7 bases). CDR1 is GTSNPN and CDR2 is SVGIG in the germline V gene (reference sequence). Trimming removed 5 bases from V and 4 bases from J, with 10 bases in between. CDR3 length: 12 residues. The chain's CDR3 is CAWGGGADTQYF. The DNA of the CDR3 is TGTGCCTGGGGAGGGGGCGCAGATACGCAGTATTTT.

The rearrangement links TRBV13 to TRBJ1-2, with 7 bases aligning to TRBD1. CDR3 length equals 15 residues. J was trimmed by 5 bases and V by 0 bases; bases with no gene match: 6. CDR1 and CDR2 (germline): PRHDT, FYEKMQ (reference sequence). CDR3 in amino acids: CASSLGIGQDYGYTF. CDR3 coding DNA: TGTGCCAGCAGCTTAGGCATCGGACAGGATTATGGCTACACCTTC. The variable domain in full, completed from reference TRBV13 and TRBJ1-2, reads AAGVIQSPRHLIKEKRETATLKCYPIPRHDTVYWYQQGPGQDPQFLISFYEKMQSDKGSIPDRFSAQQFSDYHSELNMSSLELGDSALYFCASSLGIGQDYGYTFGSGTRLTVV.

This CDR3 reads CATSLLGGHYNEQFF. The CDR3 DNA follows: TGTGCCACCAGCCTGCTCGGGGGCCATTACAATGAGCAGTTCTTC. This chain uses TRBV15 with TRBJ2-1; TRBD1 or TRBD2 may be the D gene (6 bases each). This CDR3 has 15 residues. V was trimmed by 5 bases and J by 4 bases, leaving 15 bases between them. The germline V gene encodes CDR1 LNHNV and CDR2 YYDKDF (reference sequence). The full variable domain, in which reference TRBV15 and TRBJ2-1 provide the parts outside the CDR3, is DAMVIQNPRYQVTQFGKPVTLSCSQTLNHNVMYWYQQKSSQAPKLLFHYYDKDFNNEADTPDNFQSRRPNTSFCFLDIRSPGLGDTAMYLCATSLLGGHYNEQFFGPGTRLTVL.

This clonotype has just one count. The rearrangement uses TRBV4-2 and TRBJ1-5; possible D gene TRBD1, 6 bases. CDR1 and CDR2 (germline): LGHNA, YNFKEQ. V was cut by 4 bases and J by 0 bases, with 10 bases left in between. The CDR3 consists of 15 residues. Here the CDR3 reads CASSLDRYSNQPQHF. In DNA form, the CDR3 reads TGTGCCAGCAGCCTCGACAGGTATAGCAATCAGCCCCAGCATTTT.

CDR3 nucleotide sequence: TGCAGTGCTGCCCGGGGCTACGAGCAGTACTTC. This translates into CSAARGYEQYF. V usage is TRBV20-1 and J usage is TRBJ2-7; the D gene is possibly TRBD2 (5 bases). Germline-derived CDR1 and CDR2 are DFQATT and SNEGSKA (reference sequence). Trimming took 5 bases from V and 3 from J, leaving 8 bases between them. This CDR3 contains 11 residues.

The rearrangement links TRBV29-1 to TRBJ2-2; D may be TRBD2 (6 bases). The CDR3 covers 14 residues. Trimming took off 4 bases at V and 3 bases at J, with 12 bases between the two ends. Germline V gene lookup returns CDR1 SQVTM and CDR2 ANQGSEA. The CDR3 DNA reads as TGCAGCGTTGTAATAGCGGAGGACACCGGGGAGCTGTTTTTT. Protein sequence: CSVVIAEDTGELFF.

V gene TRBV19 combines with J gene TRBJ2-1; unclear D gene. Trimming pared 10 bases from V and 0 bases from J, leaving 13 bases between. Germline V lookup: CDR1 LNHDA, CDR2 SQIVND (reference sequence). This CDR3 has 14 amino acids. CDR3 region: CATGFLSSYNEQFF. As DNA, the CDR3 is TGTGCCACCGGGTTCCTGAGCTCCTACAATGAGCAGTTCTTC.

This clonotype occurred once. The chain joins TRBV27 to TRBJ2-4; D is undetermined. V dropped 0 bases and J dropped 8 bases, with 14 bases sitting between them. The length of the CDR3 is 15 residues. The germline CDR1 and CDR2 sequences are MNHEY and SMNVEV (reference sequence). The CDR3 DNA reads TGTGCCAGCAGTTTATCGGCCAGACTTGGGGACATTCAGTACTTC. Translating gives CASSLSARLGDIQYF.

CDR3 protein: CSVEDQGTEYGYTF. CDR3 sequence (DNA): TGCAGCGTTGAAGATCAGGGGACCGAATATGGCTACACCTTC. The gene calls are TRBV29-1 and TRBJ1-2, with D tentatively TRBD1 (6 bases). Between the trimmed V and J ends, which lost 0 bases and 5 bases, there was a span of 13 bases. Germline V CDR1 and CDR2: SQVTM, ANQGSEA. The CDR3 contains 14 residues. Drawing the rest from reference TRBV29-1 and TRBJ1-2, the complete variable domain is SAVISQKPSRDICQRGTSLTIQCQVDSQVTMMFWYRQQPGQSLTLIATANQGSEATYESGFVIDKFPISRPNLTFSTLTVSNMSPEDSSIYLCSVEDQGTEYGYTFGSGTRLTVV.

The J gene is TRBJ2-5, the V gene TRBV27; no reliable D call. CDR1 is MNHEY and CDR2 is SMNVEV in the germline V gene (reference sequence). V dropped 5 bases and J dropped 7 bases, with 14 bases sitting between them. The CDR3 totals 13 residues. DNA for the CDR3: TGTGCCAGCAGTACAAGAAATATTGGGACCCAGTACTTC. Translated: CASSTRNIGTQYF.

The chain combines TRBV12-3 or TRBV12-4 with TRBJ2-5; 11 bases fit TRBD2. The CDR3 totals 15 residues. Trimming removed 6 bases from V and 3 bases from J; junction bases left unmatched: 6. The DNA of the CDR3 is TGTGCCAGCAGCCCAGAGACTAGCGGGGAAGAGACCCAGTACTTC. This encodes CASSPETSGEETQYF.

V is TRBV7-2 and J is TRBJ2-3, with 9 bases fitting TRBD2. CDR1 is SGHTA and CDR2 is FQGNSA in the germline V gene. V shed 2 bases, J shed 0 bases, and the junction held 3 bases outside the gene matches. This CDR3 comprises 16 residues. Here the CDR3 reads CASSLLSGGSTDTQYF. In nucleotides, the CDR3 is TGTGCCAGCAGCTTACTTAGCGGGGGAAGCACAGATACGCAGTATTTT.

This clonotype appeared a few times. The V and J genes are TRBV6-1 and TRBJ2-1; weak D call: TRBD2 (6 bases). The germline gives CDR1 MNHNS, CDR2 SASEGT. The CDR3 has 14 amino acids. V lost 5 bases, J lost 8 bases, and 16 bases lay in between. CDR3 nucleotides: TGTGCCAGCAGTCGGGGGTGGGGATGGGATGAGCAGTTCTTC. Translating it yields CASSRGWGWDEQFF.

The genes are TRBV12-3 or TRBV12-4 and TRBJ1-2; D is perhaps TRBD1 (5 bases). The CDR3 has 13 residues. The V gene lost 5 bases and the J gene lost 5 bases, with 12 bases spanning the gap. The CDR3: CASSPQGGYGYTF. The CDR3 bases are TGTGCCAGCAGTCCCCAGGGAGGGTATGGCTACACCTTC.

The chain carries TRBV27 and TRBJ1-5; 10 nucleotides line up with TRBD1. With 6 bases clipped from V and 4 bases from J, the junction kept 6 bases outside the gene matches. CDR3 length: 15 amino acids. CDR1 and CDR2 (germline): MNHEY, SMNVEV (reference sequence). CDR3 nucleotides: TGTGCCAGCAGAGAGGGACAGGGGATAAATCAGCCCCAGCATTTT. Protein product: CASREGQGINQPQHF.

The CDR3 DNA follows: TGTGCCAGCAGCCAGAAAGCAGGGTTCGGCACTGAAGCTTTCTTT. Its protein product is CASSQKAGFGTEAFF. The genes are TRBV3-1 and TRBJ1-1; D may be TRBD1 (5 bases). This CDR3 comprises 15 residues. Germline-derived CDR1 and CDR2 are LGHDT and YNNKEL (reference sequence). Deletions cut 3 bases from V and 4 bases from J, with 15 bases between.

This chain uses TRBV7-8 with TRBJ1-6, with TRBD1 as a possible D gene (5 bases). With 4 bases removed from V and 4 bases from J, the gap between germline ends came to 14 bases. Germline loops: CDR1 SGHVS, CDR2 FQNEAQ. The CDR3 covers 16 residues. CDR3 nucleotides: TGTGCCAGCAGCTCGGGGCCGGGGCAGTATAATTCACCCCTCCACTTT. The encoded protein is CASSSGPGQYNSPLHF.

The gene calls are TRBV30 and TRBJ2-7, with D perhaps TRBD2 (5 bases). With 0 bases removed from V and 9 bases from J, the gap between germline ends came to 9 bases. This CDR3 is 11 amino acids long. Germline V gene lookup returns CDR1 GTSNPN and CDR2 SVGIG (reference sequence). CDR3: CAWSVTGRQYF. CDR3 DNA sequence: TGTGCCTGGAGTGTAACGGGAAGGCAGTACTTC.

V usage is TRBV29-1 and J usage is TRBJ1-2; D is unresolved. CDR1 SQVTM and CDR2 ANQGSEA come from the germline V gene. The CDR3 length is 12 residues. Trimming shortened V by 5 bases and J by 4 bases, and 11 bases separated the two germline ends. The CDR3 here is CSVSRPSYGYTF. The CDR3 DNA is TGCAGCGTTTCTCGCCCTTCCTATGGCTACACCTTC.

The chain has TRBV3-1 and TRBJ2-1; tentatively, D is TRBD1 (6 bases). V gave up 5 bases and J gave up 2 bases, with 10 bases separating them. Germline assignment: CDR1 LGHDT and CDR2 YNNKEL (reference sequence). The CDR3 covers 14 residues. CDR3 region: CASSADSAYNEQFF. CDR3 DNA: TGTGCCAGCAGCGCGGACAGTGCCTACAATGAGCAGTTCTTC.

The CDR3 loop is CASSLGGGRGHRNEQYF. CDR3 DNA sequence: TGTGCCAGCAGCTTAGGGGGAGGTCGGGGCCACAGGAACGAGCAGTACTTC. The chain recombines TRBV28 with TRBJ2-7; the D call may be TRBD1 or TRBD2 (6 bases each). V lost 6 bases, J lost 5 bases, and 26 bases lay in between. The CDR3 contains 17 residues. Germline CDR1 MDHEN, CDR2 SYDVKM.